This is a list of T cell receptor beta chains from one sample in a study of blood T cell repertoires in COVID-19. The method was immunoSEQ multiplex PCR; TCRdb's version includes in-frame clones alone and lacks a portion of them. Found here are about 70,000 clones, under 80% of them singletons; the top ten hold 9.5% to 10%. The sequenced material came from peripheral blood. The receptors come from a human donor in a cohort sampled during active COVID-19. CDR3s include the opening cysteine and the closing phenylalanine or tryptophan. Fields, in order: D gene, J gene, V gene, clone size, CDR3 protein, CDR3 DNA. The D gene is left open where the match is weak. The size field is filled for only some rows; it gives once, few, many or a size class.

TRBD2 TRBJ2-7 TRBV7-2 NA CASTSGLAGARTYEQYF TGTGCCAGCACATCCGGACTAGCGGGGGCCAGAACCTACGAGCAGTACTTC
NA TRBJ2-5 TRBV19 NA CASSIQWQETQYF TGTGCCAGTAGTATTCAGTGGCAAGAGACCCAGTACTTC
NA TRBJ1-4 TRBV28 NA CASSLAGSNEKLFF TGTGCCAGCAGTTTGGCGGGATCTAATGAAAAACTGTTTTTT
TRBD2 TRBJ2-7 TRBV10-1 NA CASSEYLLAAPYEQYF TGCGCCAGCAGTGAGTACCTCCTAGCGGCCCCCTACGAGCAGTACTTC
NA TRBJ2-2 TRBV5-4 few CASSGGKWDAGELFF TGTGCCAGCAGCGGGGGCAAATGGGATGCCGGGGAGCTGTTTTTT
NA TRBJ1-5 TRBV7-8 NA CASSPVQWTVSNQPQHF TGTGCCAGCAGCCCCGTGCAGTGGACAGTAAGCAATCAGCCCCAGCATTTT
NA TRBJ2-1 TRBV9 NA CASSVTGIGPYNEQFF TGTGCCAGCAGCGTAACGGGGATTGGACCCTACAATGAGCAGTTCTTC
TRBD1 TRBJ2-7 TRBV24-1 NA CATSELDRVKRKGSEQYF TGTGCCACCAGTGAGCTGGACAGGGTCAAGCGTAAGGGGTCCGAGCAGTACTTC
TRBD2 TRBJ2-5 TRBV5-5 NA CASSFAGGPVETQYF TGTGCCAGCAGCTTCGCGGGGGGGCCGGTGGAGACCCAGTACTTC
TRBD2 TRBJ2-7 TRBV19 few CASSRGLGLEQYF TGTGCCAGCTCTAGGGGACTAGGGCTCGAGCAGTACTTC
NA TRBJ1-1 TRBV9 NA CASSAWGLSEAFF TGTGCCAGCAGCGCCTGGGGGCTCTCTGAAGCTTTCTTT
TRBD1 TRBJ2-7 TRBV29-1 NA CSVGTRGLYEQYF TGCAGCGTCGGAACCAGGGGGCTGTACGAGCAGTACTTC
TRBD1 TRBJ1-2 TRBV7-2 NA CASSFGQALVHYGYTF TGTGCCAGCAGCTTCGGACAGGCCTTGGTGCACTATGGCTACACCTTC
TRBD1 TRBJ1-1 TRBV6-2/TRBV6-3 NA CASSYSARTGRDTEAFF TGTGCCAGCAGTTACTCGGCCCGGACAGGGCGGGACACTGAAGCTTTCTTT
NA TRBJ1-1 TRBV4-1 NA CASSQSNMGLNTEAFF TGCGCCAGCAGCCAAAGCAATATGGGCCTGAACACTGAAGCTTTCTTT
NA TRBJ2-1 TRBV7-3 once CASSPEAASYNEQFF TGTGCCAGCAGCCCAGAAGCGGCTTCCTACAATGAGCAGTTCTTC
TRBD1 TRBJ1-2 TRBV7-2 once CASSFTHRGGYTF TGTGCCAGCAGCTTCACCCACAGGGGTGGCTACACCTTC
TRBD1 TRBJ2-4 TRBV15 NA CATSRTRDRTKNIQYF TGTGCCACCAGCAGGACCCGGGACAGGACCAAAAACATTCAGTACTTC
NA TRBJ1-6 TRBV9 NA CASSVDWSPYNSPLHF TGTGCCAGCAGCGTAGATTGGAGCCCCTATAATTCACCCCTCCACTTT
TRBD2 TRBJ2-3 TRBV5-1 NA CASSIGTSGASDTQYF TGCGCCAGCAGCATCGGGACTAGCGGGGCGTCAGATACGCAGTATTTT
NA TRBJ1-1 TRBV6-6 few CASSNRAENTEAFF TGTGCCAGCAGTAACAGGGCAGAGAACACTGAAGCTTTCTTT
NA TRBJ1-1 TRBV6-5 few CASSYSTGSTEAFF TGTGCCAGCAGTTACTCCACAGGGAGCACTGAAGCTTTCTTT
TRBD1 TRBJ2-7 TRBV4-1 NA CASSRSGQGSYEQYF TGCGCCAGCAGCCGTTCGGGACAGGGCTCATACGAGCAGTACTTC
TRBD2 TRBJ2-3 TRBV27 few CASSLAAGASDTQYF TGTGCCAGCAGCCTAGCGGCGGGAGCGTCAGATACGCAGTATTTT
NA TRBJ2-5 TRBV4-1 NA CASSQEGWGGAYETQYF TGCGCCAGCAGCCAAGAGGGATGGGGGGGGGCTTATGAGACCCAGTACTTC
NA TRBJ1-5 TRBV7-2 few CASSSGFAQPQHF TGTGCCAGCAGCTCAGGATTCGCTCAGCCCCAGCATTTT
NA TRBJ1-5 TRBV30 NA CAWRGGRRDQPQHF TGTGCCTGGAGGGGGGGGCGTAGGGATCAGCCCCAGCATTTT
NA TRBJ1-6 TRBV27 NA CASSLIGGNSPLHF TGTGCCAGCAGTTTAATCGGAGGTAATTCACCCCTCCACTTT
NA TRBJ1-4 TRBV7-9 NA CASSSFLGGGEKLFF TGTGCCAGCAGCTCGTTTCTAGGGGGTGGTGAAAAACTGTTTTTT
TRBD2 TRBJ2-3 TRBV6-6 NA CASSPRDYPRSTDTQYF TGTGCCAGCAGTCCCCGGGACTACCCTAGGAGCACAGATACGCAGTATTTT
TRBD1 TRBJ2-7 TRBV2 NA CASSRTGWEQYF TGTGCCAGCAGTCGGACAGGGTGGGAGCAGTACTTC
NA TRBJ1-4 TRBV19 NA CASSIDPTGRNEKLFF TGTGCCAGTAGTATAGATCCTACAGGGCGAAATGAAAAACTGTTTTTT
NA TRBJ1-2 TRBV5-6 NA CASSLPGHDYGYTF TGTGCCAGCAGCTTACCGGGACACGACTATGGCTACACCTTC
NA TRBJ1-1 TRBV7-9 once CASSLAQGFTEAFF TGTGCCAGCAGCTTAGCGCAGGGGTTCACTGAAGCTTTCTTT
TRBD1 TRBJ1-1 TRBV28 NA CASSSGQGNTEAFF TGTGCCAGCAGTTCTGGACAGGGGAACACTGAAGCTTTCTTT
TRBD2 TRBJ2-1 TRBV3-1/TRBV3-2 NA CASSTRLAGSSYNEQFF TGTGCCAGCAGCACTCGACTAGCGGGGAGCTCCTACAATGAGCAGTTCTTC
NA TRBJ1-5 TRBV6-5 NA CASSRVFGGNQPQHF TGTGCCAGCAGCCGGGTCTTTGGCGGCAATCAGCCCCAGCATTTT
TRBD1 TRBJ2-7 TRBV10-3 NA CAITTGTGENYEQYF TGTGCCATCACCACCGGGACAGGGGAGAACTACGAGCAGTACTTC
NA TRBJ2-2 TRBV5-1 NA CASSLGRSGELFF TGCGCCAGCAGCTTGGGACGGAGCGGGGAGCTGTTTTTT
TRBD1 TRBJ2-7 TRBV6-2/TRBV6-3 NA CASSRRTGVINEQYF TGTGCCAGCAGTCGAAGGACAGGGGTGATCAACGAGCAGTACTTC
TRBD1 TRBJ2-7 TRBV19 NA CASSIESGTGAYEQYF TGTGCCAGTAGTATAGAATCCGGGACAGGGGCCTACGAGCAGTACTTC
TRBD2 TRBJ2-1 TRBV24-1 NA CATSGPSSGGRNEQFF TGTGCCACCAGTGGCCCCTCTAGCGGGGGTCGAAATGAGCAGTTCTTC
TRBD1 TRBJ1-2 TRBV27 once CASSSSLGTAPYGYTF TGTGCCAGCAGTTCCTCCCTCGGGACAGCTCCCTATGGCTACACCTTC
TRBD1 TRBJ2-7 TRBV27 NA CASSPDRVGYEQYF TGTGCCAGCAGTCCGGACAGGGTCGGCTACGAGCAGTACTTC
NA TRBJ2-1 TRBV6-4 NA CASSDSAGWDNEQFF TGTGCCAGCAGTGACTCGGCGGGGTGGGACAATGAGCAGTTCTTC
NA TRBJ1-3 TRBV5-4 NA CASSLKGVGGNTIYF TGTGCCAGCAGCTTGAAGGGGGTGGGTGGAAACACCATATATTTT
TRBD1 TRBJ1-5 TRBV6-5 NA CASSSGQGTQPQHF TGTGCCAGCAGTTCTGGACAGGGTACTCAGCCCCAGCATTTT
TRBD2 TRBJ2-5 TRBV5-1 NA CASSLATSGAQETQYF TGCGCCAGCAGCTTGGCGACTAGCGGGGCACAAGAGACCCAGTACTTC